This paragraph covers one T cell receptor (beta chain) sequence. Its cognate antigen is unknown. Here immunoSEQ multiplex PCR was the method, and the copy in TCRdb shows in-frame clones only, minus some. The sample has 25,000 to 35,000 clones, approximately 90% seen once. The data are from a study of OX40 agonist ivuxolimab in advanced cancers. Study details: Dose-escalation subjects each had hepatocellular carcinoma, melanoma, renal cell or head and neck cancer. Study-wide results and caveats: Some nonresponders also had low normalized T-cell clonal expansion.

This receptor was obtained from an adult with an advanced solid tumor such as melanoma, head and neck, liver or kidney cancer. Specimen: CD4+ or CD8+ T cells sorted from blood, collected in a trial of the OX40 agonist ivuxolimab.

The CDR3 spells CASSPSPGENTEAFF. CDR3 nucleotides: TGTGCCAGCAGCCCGTCGCCAGGGGAAAACACTGAAGCTTTCTTT. This chain links TRBV7-3 with TRBJ1-1; D is perhaps TRBD1 (6 bases). With 5 bases removed from V and 2 bases from J, the gap between germline ends came to 15 bases. Germline lookup yields CDR1 SGHTA and CDR2 FQGTGA. The CDR3 has 15 residues.